Listed below are T cell receptor beta chains from one sample, sequenced in a study of T cell responses to AZD1222 COVID-19 vaccine. Only in-frame clones appear in the TCRdb table, and some are missing; sequencing was by immunoSEQ multiplex PCR. The top ten hold about 4.3% of the sample, which has roughly 120,000 clones, about 89% seen once. This specimen was peripheral blood, taken on day 0 of AZD1222 vaccination. These receptors all stem from an adult in good health. Each CDR3 is given with its conserved first and last residue. The order of the fields is D gene, clone size, J gene, V gene, CDR3 DNA, CDR3 protein. A D gene is named only where the DNA matches it firmly. Clone size appears in some rows only: once, few, many, or a class for an expanded clone.

d_call: TRBD1; clone_size: -; j_call: TRBJ2-3; v_call: TRBV24-1; cdr3_nt: TGTGCCACCAGTGGACGACAGGGCCTCACAGATACGCAGTATTTT; cdr3_aa: CATSGRQGLTDTQYF
d_call: TRBD2; clone_size: -; j_call: TRBJ2-7; v_call: TRBV2; cdr3_nt: TGTGCCAGCCGGGGGGGACGGACGCGCTCCTACGAGCAGTACTTC; cdr3_aa: CASRGGRTRSYEQYF
d_call: -; clone_size: once; j_call: TRBJ1-6; v_call: TRBV19; cdr3_nt: TGTGCCAGTAGTAGACAGATTAATTCACCCCTCCACTTT; cdr3_aa: CASSRQINSPLHF
d_call: -; clone_size: -; j_call: TRBJ2-7; v_call: TRBV11-2; cdr3_nt: TGTGCCAGCAGCTTAGTTTTTGGTCCCTACGAGCAGTACTTC; cdr3_aa: CASSLVFGPYEQYF
d_call: -; clone_size: -; j_call: TRBJ2-1; v_call: TRBV19; cdr3_nt: TGTGCCAGTGGAACGGGAGATTTCTACAATGAGCAGTTCTTC; cdr3_aa: CASGTGDFYNEQFF
d_call: -; clone_size: few; j_call: TRBJ1-1; v_call: TRBV28; cdr3_nt: TGTGCCAGCAGTGACACAGGGAGAGGTGAAGCTTTCTTT; cdr3_aa: CASSDTGRGEAFF
d_call: TRBD1; clone_size: -; j_call: TRBJ2-7; v_call: TRBV6-5; cdr3_nt: TGTGCCAGCAGACGCGGACAGGGGAGCTACGAGCAGTACTTC; cdr3_aa: CASRRGQGSYEQYF
d_call: -; clone_size: -; j_call: TRBJ2-3; v_call: TRBV29-1; cdr3_nt: TGCAGCGTTGAGGACTACACAGATACGCAGTATTTT; cdr3_aa: CSVEDYTDTQYF
d_call: -; clone_size: -; j_call: TRBJ1-4; v_call: TRBV5-4; cdr3_nt: TGTGCCAGCAGCTTGACAAGAGGGGGTCACGAAAAACTGTTTTTT; cdr3_aa: CASSLTRGGHEKLFF
d_call: -; clone_size: -; j_call: TRBJ1-6; v_call: TRBV7-2; cdr3_nt: TGTGCCAGCGGAGTGGGGACGGGAAATTCACCCCTCCACTTT; cdr3_aa: CASGVGTGNSPLHF
d_call: -; clone_size: -; j_call: TRBJ2-1; v_call: TRBV27; cdr3_nt: TGTGCCAGCAGTTTGATGGCTAGCGTTTACAATGAGCAGTTCTTC; cdr3_aa: CASSLMASVYNEQFF
d_call: -; clone_size: -; j_call: TRBJ2-7; v_call: TRBV28; cdr3_nt: TGTGCCAGCAGTACAGACAGAAACTACGAGCAGTACTTC; cdr3_aa: CASSTDRNYEQYF
d_call: -; clone_size: -; j_call: TRBJ2-5; v_call: TRBV5-4; cdr3_nt: TGTGCCAGCAGCCCACGACAGGATCAAGAGACCCAGTACTTC; cdr3_aa: CASSPRQDQETQYF
d_call: -; clone_size: -; j_call: TRBJ2-7; v_call: TRBV29-1; cdr3_nt: TGCAGCGTTGAAGACAGAGCCTACGAGCAGTACTTC; cdr3_aa: CSVEDRAYEQYF
d_call: TRBD2; clone_size: few; j_call: TRBJ2-5; v_call: TRBV29-1; cdr3_nt: TGCAGCGTTGGAAGCGGGGTGGGGGAGACCCAGTACTTC; cdr3_aa: CSVGSGVGETQYF
d_call: -; clone_size: -; j_call: TRBJ2-2; v_call: TRBV28; cdr3_nt: TGTGCCAGCAGCAATGTGGGTCAGGGGATCGTCGGCACCGGGGAGCTGTTTTTT; cdr3_aa: CASSNVGQGIVGTGELFF
d_call: TRBD2; clone_size: -; j_call: TRBJ2-5; v_call: TRBV11-2; cdr3_nt: TGTGCCAGCAGCTTAGTTTCGGGAGGGCGGGAGGAGACCCAGTACTTC; cdr3_aa: CASSLVSGGREETQYF
d_call: -; clone_size: -; j_call: TRBJ2-7; v_call: TRBV6-2/TRBV6-3; cdr3_nt: TGTGCCAGCAGTTCCTTGGAGCTATACGAGCAGTACTTC; cdr3_aa: CASSSLELYEQYF
d_call: -; clone_size: -; j_call: TRBJ2-1; v_call: TRBV28; cdr3_nt: TGTGCCACCCGAGGGGACAATGAGCAGTTCTTC; cdr3_aa: CATRGDNEQFF
d_call: TRBD1; clone_size: -; j_call: TRBJ2-5; v_call: TRBV5-1; cdr3_nt: TGCGCCAGCAGGGGGACAGGGGGCGCGGAGACCCAGTACTTC; cdr3_aa: CASRGTGGAETQYF
d_call: -; clone_size: -; j_call: TRBJ2-3; v_call: TRBV5-1; cdr3_nt: TGCGCCAGCAAGAGCCTTGCGACTGTAAGCACAGATACGCAGTATTTT; cdr3_aa: CASKSLATVSTDTQYF
d_call: -; clone_size: -; j_call: TRBJ1-2; v_call: TRBV21-1; cdr3_nt: TGTGCCAGCAGCCAAAGGGGGGAAAAAGGCTACACCTTC; cdr3_aa: CASSQRGEKGYTF
d_call: TRBD1; clone_size: -; j_call: TRBJ2-7; v_call: TRBV7-9; cdr3_nt: TGTGCCAGCAGCTTTGGACAGGGTCCCTACGAGCAGTACTTC; cdr3_aa: CASSFGQGPYEQYF
d_call: -; clone_size: -; j_call: TRBJ2-7; v_call: TRBV7-9; cdr3_nt: TGTGCCAGCAGCACAAGGTTGGGGGCCCCGCAGTACTTC; cdr3_aa: CASSTRLGAPQYF
d_call: -; clone_size: once; j_call: TRBJ2-7; v_call: TRBV9; cdr3_nt: TGTGCCAGCAGCGATCAGGGAAATGGGGACGAGCAGTACTTC; cdr3_aa: CASSDQGNGDEQYF
d_call: TRBD1; clone_size: -; j_call: TRBJ2-1; v_call: TRBV18; cdr3_nt: TGTGCCAGCTCACCGGGACAGTACAATGAGCAGTTCTTC; cdr3_aa: CASSPGQYNEQFF
d_call: -; clone_size: -; j_call: TRBJ1-1; v_call: TRBV15; cdr3_nt: TGTGCCACCAGCAGAGAAGGCGGCACTGAAGCTTTCTTT; cdr3_aa: CATSREGGTEAFF
d_call: TRBD1; clone_size: -; j_call: TRBJ1-2; v_call: TRBV28; cdr3_nt: TGTGCCAGCAGTTTTGGCACAGGGGAGTATGGCTACACCTTC; cdr3_aa: CASSFGTGEYGYTF
d_call: -; clone_size: -; j_call: TRBJ1-2; v_call: TRBV4-1; cdr3_nt: TGCGCCAGCAGCCACCTGGTGACAGTTAGGTATGGCTACACCTTC; cdr3_aa: CASSHLVTVRYGYTF
d_call: -; clone_size: -; j_call: TRBJ2-7; v_call: TRBV19; cdr3_nt: TGTGCCAGTAGTATCCCCGGGTCCTACGAGCAGTACTTC; cdr3_aa: CASSIPGSYEQYF
d_call: -; clone_size: -; j_call: TRBJ1-5; v_call: TRBV27; cdr3_nt: TGTGCCAGCAGTTTAAAGGGAGATCAGCCCCAGCATTTT; cdr3_aa: CASSLKGDQPQHF
d_call: -; clone_size: -; j_call: TRBJ1-1; v_call: TRBV11-3; cdr3_nt: TGTGCCAGCAGTACCTCCGGCGTCAACACTGAAGCTTTCTTT; cdr3_aa: CASSTSGVNTEAFF
d_call: -; clone_size: -; j_call: TRBJ2-1; v_call: TRBV3-1/TRBV3-2; cdr3_nt: TGTGCCAGCAGCCGTCTACAAAATGAGCAGTTCTTC; cdr3_aa: CASSRLQNEQFF
d_call: -; clone_size: -; j_call: TRBJ1-1; v_call: TRBV2; cdr3_nt: TGTGCCAGCGGCAGTCTCCAGTGGAACACTGAAGCTTTCTTT; cdr3_aa: CASGSLQWNTEAFF
d_call: -; clone_size: once; j_call: TRBJ1-1; v_call: TRBV4-1; cdr3_nt: TGCGCCAGCAGCCCCCAGGGCGGCACTGAAGCTTTCTTT; cdr3_aa: CASSPQGGTEAFF
d_call: TRBD1; clone_size: -; j_call: TRBJ1-3; v_call: TRBV5-1; cdr3_nt: TGCGCCAGCAGCTTCGGCTTTCAACAGGGGCCTGGAAACACCATATATTTT; cdr3_aa: CASSFGFQQGPGNTIYF
d_call: -; clone_size: -; j_call: TRBJ2-7; v_call: TRBV19; cdr3_nt: TGTGCCAGTAGTAACTCCCATCCACCGCACTACGAGCAGTACTTC; cdr3_aa: CASSNSHPPHYEQYF
d_call: -; clone_size: -; j_call: TRBJ1-5; v_call: TRBV29-1; cdr3_nt: TGCAGCGTTGCTGGGCAGGGACAGCCCCAGCATTTT; cdr3_aa: CSVAGQGQPQHF
d_call: TRBD1; clone_size: -; j_call: TRBJ1-2; v_call: TRBV9; cdr3_nt: TGTGCCAGCAGCTTGGGACAGGGAGTTAACTATGGCTACACCTTC; cdr3_aa: CASSLGQGVNYGYTF
d_call: -; clone_size: -; j_call: TRBJ1-5; v_call: TRBV2; cdr3_nt: TGTGCCAGCCAGGGAGGTTTTAGCAATCAGCCCCAGCATTTT; cdr3_aa: CASQGGFSNQPQHF
d_call: -; clone_size: -; j_call: TRBJ1-2; v_call: TRBV30; cdr3_nt: TGTGCCTGGAATAGGGCAGCACCAGTCACCTTC; cdr3_aa: CAWNRAAPVTF
d_call: -; clone_size: -; j_call: TRBJ2-1; v_call: TRBV6-1; cdr3_nt: TGTGCCAGCAGTGCCTTCGGCTCGGGACATAACAATGAGCAGTTCTTC; cdr3_aa: CASSAFGSGHNNEQFF
d_call: -; clone_size: -; j_call: TRBJ1-5; v_call: TRBV7-8; cdr3_nt: TGTGCCAGCAGCTTAGACAATTATAGCAATCAGCCCCAGCATTTT; cdr3_aa: CASSLDNYSNQPQHF
d_call: -; clone_size: -; j_call: TRBJ1-2; v_call: TRBV9; cdr3_nt: TGTGCCAGCAGCCCCCGTATGAGTGGGGGCGGTGGCTACACCTTC; cdr3_aa: CASSPRMSGGGGYTF
d_call: TRBD1; clone_size: -; j_call: TRBJ1-6; v_call: TRBV5-1; cdr3_nt: TGCGCCAGCAGCGTAGGAGGACAGGCCTATAATTCACCCCTCCACTTT; cdr3_aa: CASSVGGQAYNSPLHF
d_call: -; clone_size: -; j_call: TRBJ2-1; v_call: TRBV7-7; cdr3_nt: TGTGCTAGCAGCCTGCTCGGCGGAGGCTCCTACAATGAGCAGTTCTTC; cdr3_aa: CASSLLGGGSYNEQFF
d_call: -; clone_size: -; j_call: TRBJ2-4; v_call: TRBV21-1; cdr3_nt: TGTGCCAGCAGCACCCGTCCAGCCAAAAACATTCAGTACTTC; cdr3_aa: CASSTRPAKNIQYF
d_call: TRBD1; clone_size: -; j_call: TRBJ2-7; v_call: TRBV28; cdr3_nt: TGTGCCAGCAGTTCGGGACAGGGGCCGTACGAGCAGTACTTC; cdr3_aa: CASSSGQGPYEQYF
d_call: TRBD2; clone_size: -; j_call: TRBJ2-5; v_call: TRBV19; cdr3_nt: TGTGCCAGTAGTAACCTAGCGGGGGGAGAGACCCAGTACTTC; cdr3_aa: CASSNLAGGETQYF
d_call: -; clone_size: -; j_call: TRBJ1-2; v_call: TRBV5-4; cdr3_nt: TGTGCCAGCAGCTTGCGGCAGCCTGCTAAGTATGGCTACACCTTC; cdr3_aa: CASSLRQPAKYGYTF
d_call: -; clone_size: -; j_call: TRBJ2-1; v_call: TRBV4-1; cdr3_nt: TGCGCCAGCTCCCAGATGAGCTCCTACAATGAGCAGTTCTTC; cdr3_aa: CASSQMSSYNEQFF
d_call: TRBD2; clone_size: -; j_call: TRBJ2-7; v_call: TRBV28; cdr3_nt: TGTGCCAGCAGTGCCGGGACTAGCCCCTCCGAGCAGTACTTC; cdr3_aa: CASSAGTSPSEQYF